This is a list of T cell receptor beta chains from one sample in a study of T cells in Graves' hyperthyroidism and ophthalmopathy. TCRdb recomputed calls from the multiplex PCR reads with MiXCR, one row per CDR3 protein. The sample has roughly 740,000 distinct CDR3 sequences; about 16% are singletons. The sample was blood. All receptors derive from a young man with Graves' hyperthyroidism. CDR3s include the opening cysteine and the closing phenylalanine or tryptophan. Each record gives: D gene, V gene, J gene, CDR3 protein. The D gene is left open where the match is weak.

.,TRBV7-2,TRBJ2-7,CASSLTGDPLDRASEQYF
TRBD1,TRBV28,TRBJ1-6,CASSLETGPYSPLHF
.,TRBV28,TRBJ1-5,CASSFPRGGGASQPQHF
TRBD1,TRBV28,TRBJ2-5,CASIPGQRINDQETQYF
.,TRBV30,TRBJ2-1,CAWSGLASYNEQFF
TRBD2,TRBV27,TRBJ2-3,CASSHGLAGGRTQYF
TRBD1,TRBV19,TRBJ2-1,CASGYRGDEQFF
TRBD2,TRBV9,TRBJ2-7,CASGKREGGDEQYF
.,TRBV2,TRBJ2-2,CASSEGAGNTGELFF
.,TRBV6-1,TRBJ1-2,CASSEALHRDNGYTF
.,TRBV2,TRBJ2-5,CASTKRAGETQYF
.,TRBV7-3,TRBJ2-1,CASSLDPGVYNEQFF
.,TRBV30,TRBJ2-7,CAWSRTGGVEQYF
TRBD2,TRBV7-9,TRBJ2-7,CAGAAGGGEQYF
TRBD1,TRBV28,TRBJ2-2,CASDRTGGIGELFF
TRBD1,TRBV7-9,TRBJ1-2,CASSLSYGQANYGYTF
.,TRBV20-1,TRBJ2-5,CSAPKHRIRDREETQYF
.,TRBV7-2,TRBJ2-2,CASSLIWGANTGELFF
TRBD1,TRBV10-3,TRBJ1-4,CAISGLPTGEVGSNEKLFF
.,TRBV24-1,TRBJ2-6,CATSGQRGSTKGPNVLTF
.,TRBV12-3/TRBV12-4,TRBJ2-1,CASSLAAFSYNEQFF
.,TRBV15,TRBJ1-5,CATSVQGYSKSNQPQHF
TRBD2,TRBV6-5,TRBJ2-3,CASSSPAGALHLADTQYF
.,TRBV6-5,TRBJ2-1,CASSYGRGVEQFF
TRBD2,TRBV20-1,TRBJ2-1,CSARLADNEQFF